This passage covers 15 T cell receptor beta chains from one sample sequenced in a study of breast tumors, draining lymph nodes, adjacent tissues. In TCRdb, the multiplex PCR reads were re-called with MiXCR into one record per CDR3 protein. The data show around 300,000 distinct CDR3 sequences, around 30% seen once. Breast cancer patients provided tissue from their axillary draining lymph nodes. Sequenced material: axillary lymph node tissue. These receptors were collected from a female donor with breast cancer. Some clones in this sample may be carry-over from other donors' samples.

This clonotype was seen at least ten times. The chain is built from TRBV20-1 and TRBJ2-1; TRBD2 matches at 8 bases. After removal of 5 bases from V and 10 bases from J, the junction contained 16 bases not matched to a gene. This CDR3 is 15 amino acids long. Per germline, CDR1 DFQATT and CDR2 SNEGSKA (reference sequence). The CDR3 nucleotides are TGCAGTGCTCCCACGACTAGCGCCCACCAAGGGGAGCAGTTCTTC. Amino acid sequence: CSAPTTSAHQGEQFF.

This clonotype was counted many times. This chain joins TRBV9 and TRBJ2-2; 7 bases align to TRBD2. This CDR3 contains 17 residues. Germline-derived CDR1 and CDR2 are SGDLS and YYNGEE. J gave up 3 bases and V 1 base, and 9 bases lay outside the gene matches. CDR3 amino acids: CASSVWGGALDTGELFF. The CDR3 bases are TGTGCCAGCAGCGTATGGGGGGGTGCTTTGGACACCGGGGAGCTGTTTTTT.

This clonotype was counted at least ten times. The J gene is TRBJ2-1, the V gene TRBV20-1; D may be TRBD2 (6 bases). CDR3 length equals 15 residues. The V and J ends lost 0 bases and 4 bases respectively, with 13 bases between them. Germline assignment: CDR1 DFQATT and CDR2 SNEGSKA (reference sequence). The CDR3 reads CSARDLWGRYNEQFF. The CDR3 DNA reads as TGCAGTGCTAGAGATCTCTGGGGGAGGTACAATGAGCAGTTCTTC.

This clonotype has at least ten counts. The V gene is TRBV5-4, the J gene TRBJ2-5; 7 bases are shared with TRBD2. This CDR3 region has 15 residues. V gave up 4 bases and J gave up 2 bases; unmatched junction bases: 8. Germline V gives CDR1 SGHNT, CDR2 YYREEE (reference sequence). The CDR3 reads CASSPRLGGQETQYF. As DNA, the CDR3 is TGTGCCAGCAGCCCCCGGCTCGGGGGGCAAGAGACCCAGTACTTC.

At least ten counts were recorded for this clonotype. This sequence joins TRBV20-1 and TRBJ2-5; TRBD2 might be the D (5 bases). The germline V gene has CDR1 DFQATT and CDR2 SNEGSKA (reference sequence). CDR3 size: 14 residues. Trimming took off 6 bases at V and 4 bases at J, with 18 bases between the two ends. CDR3 bases: TGCAGTGCACCCGCCTTCGCCAGCGGAGAGACCCAGTACTTC. This encodes CSAPAFASGETQYF.

This clonotype showed up many times. The chain couples TRBV11-2 to TRBJ1-2; 7 bases line up with TRBD1. The CDR3 loop spans 16 amino acids. CDR1 is SGHAT and CDR2 is FQNNGV in the germline V gene. Trimming at V came to 5 bases and at J to 4 bases, leaving 13 bases not matched to a gene. The CDR3 DNA sequence: TGTGCCAGCAGCGTAGCGGTGGACAGGAACGGCTATGGCTACACCTTC. Translated, it gives CASSVAVDRNGYGYTF.

A few counts support this clonotype. A much larger clone lies one base from this, so it may be a read error. This chain connects TRBV9 to TRBJ2-2; D is possibly TRBD2 (5 bases). Germline CDR1 is SGDLS and CDR2 is YYNGEE. The CDR3 runs to 14 residues. The CDR3 nucleotides are TGTGCCAGCAGCGTAGGTGAGGACGCCGGGGAGCTGCTTTTT. Its protein is CASSVGEDAGELLF.

This clonotype was seen ten or more times. The CDR3 sequence: CASSLYGNQPQHF. The CDR3 region has the DNA TGTGCCAGCAGCTTATATGGCAATCAGCCCCAGCATTTT. This chain uses TRBV7-9 with TRBJ1-5, with D hard to call. Trimming cost V 2 bases and J 2 bases, with 4 bases left between them. The CDR3 length is 13 residues. In germline, CDR1 is SEHNR, CDR2 FQNEAQ (reference sequence).

Points on this clonotype: A much larger clone lies one base from this, so it may be a read error. V and J are TRBV6-5 and TRBJ2-3, with D maybe TRBD2 (6 bases). The germline V gene encodes CDR1 MNHEY and CDR2 SVGAGI. This CDR3 spans 15 amino acids. The DNA for the CDR3 is TGTGCCAGCAGCTCATTAGCGGCTAGCACAGATACGCAGTGTTTT. This sequence encodes CASSSLAASTDTQCF.

This clonotype showed up just a few times. The V and J genes are TRBV27 and TRBJ1-2, with a weak D call TRBD1 (5 bases). The CDR3 is 14 amino acids. The germline V gene has CDR1 MNHEY and CDR2 SMNVEV (reference sequence). Trimming pared 4 bases from V and 5 bases from J, leaving 14 bases between. The CDR3 bases are TGTGCCAGCAGTTCAAGCCTGGGGGGATATGGCTACACCTTC. Translating gives CASSSSLGGYGYTF.

This clonotype has at least ten counts. The V gene is TRBV2, the J gene TRBJ2-3, with 14 bases fitting TRBD2. The CDR3 extends over 15 amino acids. J was trimmed by 4 bases and V by 4 bases; bases with no gene match: 1. Germline loops: CDR1 SNHLY, CDR2 FYNNEI. The CDR3 sequence: CASSVGLAGADTQYF. CDR3 bases: TGTGCCAGCAGTGTGGGACTAGCGGGAGCAGATACGCAGTATTTT.

Many counts were recorded for this clonotype. The V call is TRBV5-1, the J call TRBJ2-7; 9 bases map to TRBD2. V shed 4 bases, J shed 2 bases, and the junction held 7 bases outside the gene matches. The CDR3 extends over 15 amino acids. In germline, CDR1 is SGHRS, CDR2 YFSETQ. The CDR3 nucleotides read TGCGCCAGCAGCCTTAGCGGGAGTCTTACCTACGAGCAGTACTTC. It specifies CASSLSGSLTYEQYF.

This clonotype was detected ten times or more. The V gene is TRBV9, the J gene TRBJ2-7; the D is unclear. The CDR3 runs 14 residues. Germline V gene lookup returns CDR1 SGDLS and CDR2 YYNGEE. V was clipped by 0 bases and J by 6 bases, with 13 bases between them. This CDR3 is CASSVGVWGSEQYF. In DNA form, the CDR3 reads TGTGCCAGCAGCGTAGGGGTTTGGGGATCCGAGCAGTACTTC.

The chain couples TRBV7-8 to TRBJ1-2; 9 bases fit TRBD1. The CDR3 has 14 amino acids. Germline CDR1 reads SGHVS; CDR2 reads FQNEAQ. Trimming removed 5 bases from V and 5 bases from J; junction bases left unmatched: 6. The CDR3 DNA sequence: TGTGCCAGCAGCAGGGACAGGGTGTATTATGGCTACACCTTC. Its protein is CASSRDRVYYGYTF.

The rearrangement joins TRBV10-2 to TRBJ2-6; D unresolved. V shed 8 bases and J shed 9 bases, with 8 bases lying between them. The CDR3 runs 11 residues. Germline CDR1 is WSHSY and CDR2 is SAAADI. This CDR3 is CASGSDNVLTF. In DNA form, the CDR3 reads TGCGCCAGCGGATCGGACAACGTCCTGACTTTC.